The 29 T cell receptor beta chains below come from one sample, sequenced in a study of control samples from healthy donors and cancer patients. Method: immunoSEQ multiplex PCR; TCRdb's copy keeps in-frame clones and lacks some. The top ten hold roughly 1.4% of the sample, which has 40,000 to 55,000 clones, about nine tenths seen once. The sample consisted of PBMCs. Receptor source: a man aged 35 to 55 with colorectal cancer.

CDR3 region: CATGPGSLDYGYTF. The CDR3 DNA reads TGTGCCACCGGACCGGGAAGTTTGGACTATGGCTACACCTTC. The chain links TRBV28 to TRBJ1-2; D unclear. The CDR3 consists of 14 residues. Per germline, CDR1 MDHEN and CDR2 SYDVKM. V lost 10 bases, J lost 3 bases, and 18 bases lay in between.

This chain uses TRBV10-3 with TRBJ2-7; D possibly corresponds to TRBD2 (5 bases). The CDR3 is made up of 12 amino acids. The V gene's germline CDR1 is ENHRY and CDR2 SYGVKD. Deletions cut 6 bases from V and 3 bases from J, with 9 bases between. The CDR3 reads CAISPEGYEQYF. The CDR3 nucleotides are TGTGCCATCAGCCCCGAGGGCTACGAGCAGTACTTC.

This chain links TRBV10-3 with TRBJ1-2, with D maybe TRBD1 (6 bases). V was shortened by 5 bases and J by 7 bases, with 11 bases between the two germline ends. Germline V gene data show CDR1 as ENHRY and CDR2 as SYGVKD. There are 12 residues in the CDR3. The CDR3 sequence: CAISTGPGGYTF. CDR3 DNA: TGTGCCATCAGTACAGGGCCGGGTGGCTACACCTTC.

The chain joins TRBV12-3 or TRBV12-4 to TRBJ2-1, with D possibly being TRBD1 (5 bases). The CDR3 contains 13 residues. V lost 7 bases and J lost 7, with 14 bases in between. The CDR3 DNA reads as TGTGCCAGCAACCAGGGTCGTGGGAATGAGCAGTTCTTC. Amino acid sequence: CASNQGRGNEQFF.

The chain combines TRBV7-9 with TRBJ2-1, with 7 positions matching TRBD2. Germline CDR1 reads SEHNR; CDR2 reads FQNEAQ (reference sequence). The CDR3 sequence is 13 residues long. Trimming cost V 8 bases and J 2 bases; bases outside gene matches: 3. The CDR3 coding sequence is TGTGCCAGCTCGGGGGGAGCCTACAATGAGCAGTTCTTC. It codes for CASSGGAYNEQFF.

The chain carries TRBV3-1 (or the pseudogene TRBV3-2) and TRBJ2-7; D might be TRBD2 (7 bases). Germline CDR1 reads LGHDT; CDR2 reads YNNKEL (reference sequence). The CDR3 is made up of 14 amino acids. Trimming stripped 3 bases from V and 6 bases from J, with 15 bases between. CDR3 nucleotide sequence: TGTGCCAGCAGCCAGGGCGGGGGCCGGGGCGAGCAGTACTTC. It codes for CASSQGGGRGEQYF.

In nucleotides, the CDR3 is TGCGCCAGCAGCCAAGATGGGGGAGGGGGCGCAGATACGCAGTATTTT. Translation: CASSQDGGGGADTQYF. The chain couples TRBV4-3 to TRBJ2-3, with D possibly being TRBD1 or TRBD2 (7 bases each). The CDR3 totals 16 residues. Germline V lookup: CDR1 LGHNA, CDR2 YSLEER. Trimming took off 0 bases at V and 4 bases at J, with 14 bases between the two ends.

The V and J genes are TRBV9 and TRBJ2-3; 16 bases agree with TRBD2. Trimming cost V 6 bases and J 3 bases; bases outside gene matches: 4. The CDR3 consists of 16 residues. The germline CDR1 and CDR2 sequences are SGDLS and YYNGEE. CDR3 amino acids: CASTQGLAGGTDTQYF. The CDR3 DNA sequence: TGTGCCAGCACCCAGGGACTAGCGGGAGGGACAGATACGCAGTATTTT.

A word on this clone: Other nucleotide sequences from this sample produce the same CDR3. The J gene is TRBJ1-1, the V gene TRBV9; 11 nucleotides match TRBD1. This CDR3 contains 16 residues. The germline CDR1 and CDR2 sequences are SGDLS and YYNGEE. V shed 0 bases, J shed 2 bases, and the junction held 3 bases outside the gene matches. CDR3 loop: CASSVGGQGANTEAFF. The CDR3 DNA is TGTGCCAGCAGCGTAGGAGGACAGGGGGCTAACACTGAAGCTTTCTTT.

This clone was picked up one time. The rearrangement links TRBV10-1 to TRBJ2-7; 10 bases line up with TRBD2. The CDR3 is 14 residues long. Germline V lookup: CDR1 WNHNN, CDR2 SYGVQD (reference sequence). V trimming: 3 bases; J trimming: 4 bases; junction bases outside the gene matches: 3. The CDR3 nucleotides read TGCGCCAGCAGTGATAGCGGGAGGACGTACGAGCAGTACTTC. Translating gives CASSDSGRTYEQYF.

DNA for the CDR3: TGTGCCAGCAGTTACCTACAGGGGACCTCGGAGACCCAGTACTTC. Translating gives CASSYLQGTSETQYF. The chain has TRBV6-5 and TRBJ2-5; 7 bases map to TRBD1. The CDR3 contains 15 residues. Germline values: CDR1 MNHEY, CDR2 SVGAGI. J was trimmed by 5 bases and V by 2 bases; bases with no gene match: 8.

CDR3 amino acids: CASSFNRREGIETQYF. Here the CDR3 DNA reads TGTGCCAGCAGCTTTAACAGGCGGGAGGGGATTGAGACCCAGTACTTC. The J gene is TRBJ2-5, the V gene TRBV7-6; 9 nucleotides line up with TRBD2. The CDR3 sequence is 16 residues long. The germline gives CDR1 SGHVS, CDR2 FNYEAQ. Trimming cost V 3 bases and J 5 bases; bases outside gene matches: 10. The full variable domain, with the rest looked up from reference TRBV7-6 and TRBJ2-5, is GAGVSQSPRYKVTKRGQDVALRCDPISGHVSLYWYRQALGQGPEFLTYFNYEAQQDKSGLPNDRFSAERPEGSISTLTIQRTEQRDSAMYRCASSFNRREGIETQYFGPGTRLLVL.

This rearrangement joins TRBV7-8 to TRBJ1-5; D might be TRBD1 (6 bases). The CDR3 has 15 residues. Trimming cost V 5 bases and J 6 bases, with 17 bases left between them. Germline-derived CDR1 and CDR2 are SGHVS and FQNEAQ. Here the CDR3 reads CASSQFTGGGQPQHF. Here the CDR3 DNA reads TGTGCCAGCAGCCAATTTACGGGGGGCGGTCAGCCCCAGCATTTT.

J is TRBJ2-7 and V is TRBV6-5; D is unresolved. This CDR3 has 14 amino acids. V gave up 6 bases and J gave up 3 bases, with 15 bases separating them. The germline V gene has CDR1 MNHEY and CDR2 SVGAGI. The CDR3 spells CASRKLDKDYEQYF. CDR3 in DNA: TGTGCCAGCAGGAAGCTCGACAAAGACTACGAGCAGTACTTC.

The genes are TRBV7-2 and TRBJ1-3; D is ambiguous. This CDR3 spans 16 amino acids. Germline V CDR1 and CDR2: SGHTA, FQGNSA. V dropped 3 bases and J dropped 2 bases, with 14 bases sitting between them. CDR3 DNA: TGTGCCAGCAGCTTCGGTGATGGAAGGCCTGGAAACACCATATATTTT. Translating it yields CASSFGDGRPGNTIYF. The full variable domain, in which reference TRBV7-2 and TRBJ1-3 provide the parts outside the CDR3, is GAGVSQSPSNKVTEKGKDVELRCDPISGHTALYWYRQSLGQGLEFLIYFQGNSAPDKSGLPSDRFSAERTGGSVSTLTIQRTQQEDSAVYLCASSFGDGRPGNTIYFGEGSWLTVV.

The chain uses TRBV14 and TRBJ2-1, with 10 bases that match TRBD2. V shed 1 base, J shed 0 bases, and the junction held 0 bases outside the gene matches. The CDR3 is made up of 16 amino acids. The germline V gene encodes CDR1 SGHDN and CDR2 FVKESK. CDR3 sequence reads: CASSQGTSGSYNEQFF. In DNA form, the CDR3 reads TGTGCCAGCAGCCAAGGGACTAGCGGCTCCTACAATGAGCAGTTCTTC.

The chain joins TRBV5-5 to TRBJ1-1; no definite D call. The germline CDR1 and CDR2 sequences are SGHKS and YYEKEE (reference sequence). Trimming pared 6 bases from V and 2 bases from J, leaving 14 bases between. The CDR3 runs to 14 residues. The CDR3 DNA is TGTGCCAGCACCGAGCGGGCGGGAAACACTGAAGCTTTCTTT. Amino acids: CASTERAGNTEAFF. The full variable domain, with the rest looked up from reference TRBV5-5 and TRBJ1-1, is DAGVTQSPTHLIKTRGQQVTLRCSPISGHKSVSWYQQVLGQGPQFIFQYYEKEERGRGNFPDRFSARQFPNYSSELNVNALLLGDSALYLCASTERAGNTEAFFGQGTRLTVV.

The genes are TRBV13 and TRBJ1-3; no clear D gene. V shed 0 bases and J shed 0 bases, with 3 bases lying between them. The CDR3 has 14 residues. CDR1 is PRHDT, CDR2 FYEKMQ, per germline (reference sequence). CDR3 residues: CASSLGVSGNTIYF. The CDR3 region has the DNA TGTGCCAGCAGCTTAGGGGTCTCTGGAAACACCATATATTTT.

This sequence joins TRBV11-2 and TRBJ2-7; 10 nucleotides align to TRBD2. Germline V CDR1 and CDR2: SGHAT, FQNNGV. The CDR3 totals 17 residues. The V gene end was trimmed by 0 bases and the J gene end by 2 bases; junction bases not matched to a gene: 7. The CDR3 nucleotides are TGTGCCAGCAGCTTAGAGGGGGCACTAGCGGGAACCTACGAGCAGTACTTC. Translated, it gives CASSLEGALAGTYEQYF.

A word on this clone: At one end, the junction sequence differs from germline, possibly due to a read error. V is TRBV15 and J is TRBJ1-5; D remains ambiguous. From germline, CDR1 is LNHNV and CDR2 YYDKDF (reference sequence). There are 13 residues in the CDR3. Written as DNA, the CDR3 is TGTGCCACCAGCCGAGAATTCAATCAGCCCCAGCATTTT. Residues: CATSREFNQPQHF.

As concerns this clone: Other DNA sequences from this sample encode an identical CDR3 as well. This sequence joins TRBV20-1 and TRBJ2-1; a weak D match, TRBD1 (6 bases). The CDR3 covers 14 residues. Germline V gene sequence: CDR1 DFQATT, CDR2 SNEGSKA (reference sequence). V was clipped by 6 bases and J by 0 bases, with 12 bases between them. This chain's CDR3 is CSASRGSSYNEQFF. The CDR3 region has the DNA TGCAGTGCCAGTAGGGGGAGCTCCTACAATGAGCAGTTCTTC.

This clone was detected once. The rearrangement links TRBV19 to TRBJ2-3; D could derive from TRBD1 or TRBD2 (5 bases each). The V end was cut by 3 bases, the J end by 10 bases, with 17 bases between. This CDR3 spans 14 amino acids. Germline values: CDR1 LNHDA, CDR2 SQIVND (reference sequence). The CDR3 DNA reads TGTGCCAGTAGTATGGGGGACCCGCGGGTCCCGCAGTATTTT. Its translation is CASSMGDPRVPQYF.

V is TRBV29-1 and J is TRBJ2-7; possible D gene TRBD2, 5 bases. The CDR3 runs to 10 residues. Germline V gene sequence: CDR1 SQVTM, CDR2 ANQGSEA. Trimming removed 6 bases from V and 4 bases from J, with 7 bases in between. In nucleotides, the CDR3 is TGCAGCGTACTAGAGTACGAGCAGTACTTC. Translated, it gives CSVLEYEQYF.

The CDR3 region is CASSLRTSGSYEQYF. CDR3 nucleotide sequence: TGCGCCAGCAGCTTACGGACTAGCGGGAGTTACGAGCAGTACTTC. The chain has TRBV10-2 and TRBJ2-7; 13 bases are shared with TRBD2. The CDR3 runs to 15 residues. Germline V gene sequence: CDR1 WSHSY, CDR2 SAAADI. V was clipped by 6 bases and J by 4 bases; unmatched bases: 6.

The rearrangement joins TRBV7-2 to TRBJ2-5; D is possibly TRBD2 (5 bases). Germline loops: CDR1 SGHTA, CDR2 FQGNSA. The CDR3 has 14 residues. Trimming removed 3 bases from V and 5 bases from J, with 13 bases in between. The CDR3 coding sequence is TGTGCCAGCAGCTTCCTACTAGACGAGGAGACCCAGTACTTC. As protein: CASSFLLDEETQYF.

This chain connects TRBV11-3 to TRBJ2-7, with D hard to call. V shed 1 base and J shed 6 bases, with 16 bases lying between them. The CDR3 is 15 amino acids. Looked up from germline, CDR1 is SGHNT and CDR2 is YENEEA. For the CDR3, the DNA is TGTGCCAGCAGCTTAGTGTGGAAGGTTAAAAGCGAGCAGTACTTC. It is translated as CASSLVWKVKSEQYF.

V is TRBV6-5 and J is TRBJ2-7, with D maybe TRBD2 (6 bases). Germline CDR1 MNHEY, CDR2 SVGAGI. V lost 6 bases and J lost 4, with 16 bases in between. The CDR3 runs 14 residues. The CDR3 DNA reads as TGTGCCAGCAGGCATCCCCGGGAGAGTTACGAGCAGTACTTC. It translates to CASRHPRESYEQYF.

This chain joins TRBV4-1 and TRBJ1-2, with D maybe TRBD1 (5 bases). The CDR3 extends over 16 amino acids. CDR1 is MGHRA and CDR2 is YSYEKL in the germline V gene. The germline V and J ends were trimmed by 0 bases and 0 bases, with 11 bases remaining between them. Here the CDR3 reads CASSQDSAGPNYGYTF. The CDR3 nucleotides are TGCGCCAGCAGCCAAGATTCGGCAGGGCCTAACTATGGCTACACCTTC.

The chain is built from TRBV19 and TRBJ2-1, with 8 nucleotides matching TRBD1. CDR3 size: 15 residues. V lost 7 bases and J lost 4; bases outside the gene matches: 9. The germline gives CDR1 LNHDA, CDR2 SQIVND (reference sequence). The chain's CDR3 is CASKKDRDLYNEQFF. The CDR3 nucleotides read TGTGCCAGTAAAAAGGACAGGGATTTGTACAATGAGCAGTTCTTC. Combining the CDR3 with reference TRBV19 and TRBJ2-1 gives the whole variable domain DGGITQSPKYLFRKEGQNVTLSCEQNLNHDAMYWYRQDPGQGLRLIYYSQIVNDFQKGDIAEGYSVSREKKESFPLTVTSAQKNPTAFYLCASKKDRDLYNEQFFGPGTRLTVL.